The clone carrying this T cell receptor (beta chain) was counted ten times or more. Its target is unknown. The data stem from a study of T cell repertoires in cytomegalovirus infection. Across the whole study: From public TCR beta signatures came an indication of both CMV infection and matching HLA type. Findings and caveats of the study: Carriers of CMV and the relevant HLA type were discriminated by public TCR beta frequency. Ex vivo, HLA-C-restricted CMV-specific TCR beta clonotypes prevailed over the rest of the response.

J was trimmed by 0 bases and V by 5 bases; bases with no gene match: 6. This CDR3 contains 15 residues. The germline gives CDR1 SGHTA, CDR2 FQGNSA. TCRdb reprocessed the reads via MiXCR and lists one record per CDR3 protein. The sample comprises some 70,000 distinct CDR3 sequences, 20% to 25% of which are singletons, and roughly 80% rests with the top ten. The chain employs TRBV7-2 and TRBJ2-5, with 7 bases lining up with TRBD1. Material for sequencing was PBMCs, sequenced either directly or after in vitro stimulation (not recorded which). The sequence came from a human donor in good health (CMV status not recorded). Some clones in this sample may be carry-over from other donors' samples. Here the CDR3 reads CASSAGTAYQETQYF. The CDR3 DNA follows: TGTGCCAGCAGCGCTGGGACAGCGTACCAAGAGACCCAGTACTTC.